These T cell receptor beta chains were read from a single sample in a study of human T cells and chemical hapten exposure. TCRdb itself ran the RACE reads through MiXCR, one entry per CDR3 protein. The sample contains 85,000 to 90,000 distinct CDR3 sequences, 9.6% of which appear only once. This specimen consisted of whole blood, obtained in connection with sensitization to the hapten diphenylcyclopropenone (DPC). The origin of the receptors is a woman in her 40s with alopecia areata. Some clones in this sample may be carry-over from other donors' samples. Both conserved end residues are trimmed from each CDR3. Each record gives: J gene, V gene, D gene, CDR3 protein. A D gene is named only where the DNA matches it firmly.

J gene: TRBJ2-5; V gene: TRBV7-9; D gene: NA; CDR3 protein: ASSLGTVQETQY
J gene: TRBJ2-1; V gene: TRBV9; D gene: NA; CDR3 protein: ASSVRVGPGEQF
J gene: TRBJ1-2; V gene: TRBV20-1; D gene: NA; CDR3 protein: SARVTTGGYT
J gene: TRBJ2-1; V gene: TRBV6-1; D gene: NA; CDR3 protein: ASSQPVNEQF
J gene: TRBJ1-4; V gene: TRBV7-9; D gene: NA; CDR3 protein: ASSLVPGATNEKLF
J gene: TRBJ2-7; V gene: TRBV6-6; D gene: NA; CDR3 protein: ASSPWYEQY
J gene: TRBJ2-4; V gene: TRBV7-8; D gene: TRBD2; CDR3 protein: ASSLDPAGDQNIQY
J gene: TRBJ1-6; V gene: TRBV6-1; D gene: NA; CDR3 protein: ASSTEPSYRILNSPLH
J gene: TRBJ2-2; V gene: TRBV24-1; D gene: NA; CDR3 protein: ATSTGVTGELF
J gene: TRBJ2-1; V gene: TRBV2; D gene: TRBD2; CDR3 protein: ASVGGSNEQF
J gene: TRBJ2-7; V gene: TRBV12-3/TRBV12-4; D gene: NA; CDR3 protein: ASSLSSSHGEQY
J gene: TRBJ1-5; V gene: TRBV2; D gene: NA; CDR3 protein: ASRGAVSNQPQH
J gene: TRBJ1-2; V gene: TRBV20-1; D gene: NA; CDR3 protein: SADGAGGTRNYGYT
J gene: TRBJ1-5; V gene: TRBV27; D gene: NA; CDR3 protein: ASSRTGAPGGRGNQPQH
J gene: TRBJ1-6; V gene: TRBV14; D gene: NA; CDR3 protein: ASRLGGWPDSPLH
J gene: TRBJ1-3; V gene: TRBV2; D gene: TRBD1; CDR3 protein: ASSAPPGQGTGNTIY
J gene: TRBJ1-4; V gene: TRBV4-3; D gene: NA; CDR3 protein: ASSQRGVPTNEKLF
J gene: TRBJ1-6; V gene: TRBV5-8; D gene: NA; CDR3 protein: ASSSRTTDNSPLH
J gene: TRBJ2-1; V gene: TRBV24-1; D gene: NA; CDR3 protein: ATEPAYGDRLF
J gene: TRBJ2-1; V gene: TRBV10-1; D gene: NA; CDR3 protein: ASSLGFSYNEQF
J gene: TRBJ2-7; V gene: TRBV28; D gene: NA; CDR3 protein: ASSPGSVGKYEQY
J gene: TRBJ2-5; V gene: TRBV4-1; D gene: NA; CDR3 protein: ASSQEGLLRGQETQY
J gene: TRBJ2-4; V gene: TRBV29-1; D gene: NA; CDR3 protein: SVSLGLAKNIQY
J gene: TRBJ1-5; V gene: TRBV7-9; D gene: NA; CDR3 protein: ASSLGGVNQPQH
J gene: TRBJ2-5; V gene: TRBV5-1; D gene: NA; CDR3 protein: ASGRSGGEETQY
J gene: TRBJ1-1; V gene: TRBV18; D gene: NA; CDR3 protein: ASSPPGVIRFGEAF
J gene: TRBJ2-2; V gene: TRBV9; D gene: NA; CDR3 protein: ASSVRGDSNTGELF
J gene: TRBJ1-5; V gene: TRBV6-2/TRBV6-3; D gene: NA; CDR3 protein: ASRKQASNQPQH
J gene: TRBJ2-2; V gene: TRBV3-1; D gene: TRBD2; CDR3 protein: ASSLRTSGETGELF
J gene: TRBJ1-2; V gene: TRBV18; D gene: TRBD1; CDR3 protein: ASSTDRGTNYGYT
J gene: TRBJ1-4; V gene: TRBV9; D gene: NA; CDR3 protein: ASSDSMGANEKLF
J gene: TRBJ2-1; V gene: TRBV11-3; D gene: NA; CDR3 protein: ASSFGGQHPSDEQF
J gene: TRBJ1-5; V gene: TRBV12-3/TRBV12-4; D gene: NA; CDR3 protein: ASAPRSNQPQH
J gene: TRBJ2-3; V gene: TRBV2; D gene: TRBD1; CDR3 protein: ASRGGSTDTQY
J gene: TRBJ1-1; V gene: TRBV7-8; D gene: TRBD1; CDR3 protein: ASSIRTGRNTEAF
J gene: TRBJ1-1; V gene: TRBV6-5; D gene: NA; CDR3 protein: ASSYGGGVAF
J gene: TRBJ1-2; V gene: TRBV6-2/TRBV6-3; D gene: NA; CDR3 protein: ASSYADRLGGYT
J gene: TRBJ2-3; V gene: TRBV28; D gene: NA; CDR3 protein: ASSLRGGGRRTDTQY
J gene: TRBJ1-2; V gene: TRBV6-4; D gene: NA; CDR3 protein: ASRNRSSNYGYT
J gene: TRBJ1-6; V gene: TRBV7-2; D gene: NA; CDR3 protein: ASSLVGGGNSPLH
J gene: TRBJ2-1; V gene: TRBV20-1; D gene: NA; CDR3 protein: SARGPRVTFVGEQF
J gene: TRBJ2-1; V gene: TRBV7-2; D gene: TRBD1; CDR3 protein: ASSSPGQGLNEQF
J gene: TRBJ2-2; V gene: TRBV29-1; D gene: NA; CDR3 protein: SGSAGAGINTGELF
J gene: TRBJ2-7; V gene: TRBV5-1; D gene: NA; CDR3 protein: ASSFTIPRVGEQY
J gene: TRBJ1-1; V gene: TRBV14; D gene: NA; CDR3 protein: ASSPQLNTEAF
J gene: TRBJ2-1; V gene: TRBV28; D gene: NA; CDR3 protein: ASRDTSGAGVEGF
J gene: TRBJ2-3; V gene: TRBV20-1; D gene: NA; CDR3 protein: SAQHWDTQY
J gene: TRBJ2-1; V gene: TRBV3-2; D gene: NA; CDR3 protein: ASSPLAGLAGGRSYNEQF
J gene: TRBJ1-2; V gene: TRBV4-2; D gene: NA; CDR3 protein: ASSQGSGSYGYT
J gene: TRBJ2-2; V gene: TRBV7-2; D gene: TRBD2; CDR3 protein: ASSRGGSLRNTGELF
J gene: TRBJ2-7; V gene: TRBV28; D gene: NA; CDR3 protein: ASSYRDILPYEQY
J gene: TRBJ1-2; V gene: TRBV29-1; D gene: TRBD1; CDR3 protein: SGLTGTEDYGYT
J gene: TRBJ1-1; V gene: TRBV5-4; D gene: TRBD1; CDR3 protein: ASSYRKGAPQVLNTEAF
J gene: TRBJ2-7; V gene: TRBV11-2; D gene: TRBD2; CDR3 protein: ASSSGRGFYGDEQY
J gene: TRBJ1-1; V gene: TRBV20-1; D gene: NA; CDR3 protein: SAITGKNTEAF
J gene: TRBJ1-2; V gene: TRBV4-2; D gene: NA; CDR3 protein: ASSQGTDRRPFGYT
J gene: TRBJ1-1; V gene: TRBV6-5; D gene: NA; CDR3 protein: ASSYGWGMNTEAF
J gene: TRBJ1-2; V gene: TRBV27; D gene: TRBD1; CDR3 protein: ASSSGGGYGYT
J gene: TRBJ1-3; V gene: TRBV9; D gene: NA; CDR3 protein: ASSPARNTIY
J gene: TRBJ1-3; V gene: TRBV7-9; D gene: NA; CDR3 protein: ASSLETQGNTIY